What follows are 29 T cell receptor beta chains derived from one specimen sequenced in a study of early stage breast cancer tumors. Here immunoSEQ multiplex PCR was the method, and the copy in TCRdb shows in-frame clones only, minus some. The sample contains about 19,000 clones, over 70% of which appear only once. Sequencing input: blood. Receptor source: a person aged 70 to 79 with breast cancer.

The V call is TRBV19, the J call TRBJ1-6; D not certain. CDR1 and CDR2 (germline): LNHDA, SQIVND (reference sequence). The CDR3 has 11 amino acids. Trimming took 5 bases from V and 12 from J, leaving 8 bases between them. This CDR3 reads CASSLPGPLHF. CDR3 DNA sequence: TGTGCCAGTAGTCTCCCGGGACCCCTCCACTTT.

The chain links TRBV29-1 to TRBJ2-7, with TRBD1 matching 9 bases. Trimming removed 4 bases from V and 5 bases from J; junction bases left unmatched: 12. The CDR3 is 15 amino acids. The germline V gene encodes CDR1 SQVTM and CDR2 ANQGSEA. CDR3 amino acids: CSVVIWGQGVDEQYF. In DNA form, the CDR3 reads TGCAGCGTTGTCATATGGGGACAGGGCGTCGACGAGCAGTACTTC.

J is TRBJ2-1 and V is TRBV14; D is perhaps TRBD1 (8 bases). Per the germline V gene, CDR1 is SGHDN and CDR2 is FVKESK. V was shortened by 4 bases and J by 6 bases, with 16 bases between the two germline ends. The CDR3 contains 15 residues. CDR3 protein: CASSLRQGRVNEQFF. In nucleotides, the CDR3 is TGTGCCAGCAGCCTCCGACAGGGGAGGGTCAATGAGCAGTTCTTC.

The J gene is TRBJ2-3, the V gene TRBV5-6, with TRBD1 identical over 7 bases. CDR3 length: 13 amino acids. Germline V gives CDR1 SGHDT, CDR2 YYEEEE. J gave up 4 bases and V 4 bases, and 3 bases lay outside the gene matches. The CDR3 here is CASSMTGSDTQYF. The CDR3 nucleotides are TGTGCCAGCAGCATGACAGGGTCAGATACGCAGTATTTT.

The CDR3 region is CASKGRGITNEKLFF. CDR3 nucleotide sequence: TGTGCCAGCAAAGGCAGGGGTATAACTAATGAAAAACTGTTTTTT. The chain carries TRBV2 and TRBJ1-4; possible D gene TRBD1, 6 bases. CDR1 and CDR2 from the germline V gene are SNHLY and FYNNEI. Trimming pared 7 bases from V and 1 base from J, leaving 13 bases between. This CDR3 contains 15 residues. The complete variable domain, with remaining parts taken from reference TRBV2 and TRBJ1-4, reads EPEVTQTPSHQVTQMGQEVILRCVPISNHLYFYWYRQILGQKVEFLVSFYNNEISEKSEIFDDQFSVERPDGSNFTLKIRSTKLEDSAMYFCASKGRGITNEKLFFGSGTQLSVL.

The chain is built from TRBV9 and TRBJ2-2, with 15 bases that match TRBD2. The CDR3 runs to 19 residues. Germline V gene data show CDR1 as SGDLS and CDR2 as YYNGEE. V gave up 2 bases and J gave up 0 bases; unmatched junction bases: 5. The CDR3: CASSVPGLAGGANTGELFF. CDR3 nucleotide sequence: TGTGCCAGCAGCGTCCCGGGACTAGCGGGGGGCGCGAACACCGGGGAGCTGTTTTTT.

A few counts support this clone. The chain is built from TRBV5-1 and TRBJ2-5; TRBD2 matches at 11 bases. Germline CDR1 and CDR2: SGHRS and YFSETQ. With V trimmed by 5 bases and J by 4 bases, 7 bases remained unmatched. This CDR3 contains 15 residues. The CDR3 DNA is TGCGCCAGCAGGGTGTGGGGACTAGCGGCAGAGACCCAGTACTTC. Its translation is CASRVWGLAAETQYF.

The chain recombines TRBV28 with TRBJ1-3; D is perhaps TRBD1 (6 bases). Germline V gene data show CDR1 as MDHEN and CDR2 as SYDVKM. The CDR3 runs to 17 residues. The V and J ends lost 5 bases and 0 bases respectively, with 17 bases between them. CDR3: CASSPRQELLSGNTIYF. The CDR3 nucleotides read TGTGCCAGCAGTCCACGACAGGAACTACTCTCTGGAAACACCATATATTTT.

The chain employs TRBV7-3 and TRBJ2-1, with a weak D call TRBD2 (7 bases). The CDR3 contains 14 residues. Germline V lookup: CDR1 SGHTA, CDR2 FQGTGA. Trimming pared 5 bases from V and 4 bases from J, leaving 12 bases between. CDR3: CASSPGGLYNEQFF. Here the CDR3 DNA reads TGTGCCAGCAGCCCCGGGGGGCTATACAATGAGCAGTTCTTC.

This chain connects TRBV6-1 to TRBJ1-5; 7 bases agree with TRBD1. The CDR3 totals 17 residues. From germline, CDR1 is MNHNS and CDR2 SASEGT. V lost 2 bases and J lost 1; bases outside the gene matches: 8. CDR3 sequence (DNA): TGTGCCAGCAGTGAATATTTCGACAGGGTGAGCAATCAGCCCCAGCATTTT. Residues: CASSEYFDRVSNQPQHF.

The gene calls are TRBV9 and TRBJ2-3; TRBD1 agrees at 9 bases. CDR1 and CDR2 from the germline V gene are SGDLS and YYNGEE. The V and J ends lost 5 bases and 4 bases, in that order; junction bases with no gene match: 14. The CDR3 spans 17 residues. The DNA of the CDR3 is TGTGCCAGCAGGCGTGGCGGGACAGGGTTTTTGTCAGATACGCAGTATTTT. It codes for CASRRGGTGFLSDTQYF.

This rearrangement joins TRBV6-6 to TRBJ2-3; tentatively, D is TRBD2 (6 bases). CDR3 length: 14 amino acids. The V gene's germline CDR1 is MNHNY and CDR2 SVGAGI (reference sequence). Trimming shortened V by 4 bases and J by 3 bases, and 11 bases separated the two germline ends. The CDR3 is CASSFSTRTDTQYF. The CDR3 coding sequence is TGTGCCAGCAGTTTTTCGACTAGAACAGATACGCAGTATTTT.

There are a few counts of this clone. The gene calls are TRBV25-1 and TRBJ1-2; TRBD1 aligns across 9 bases. The CDR3 spans 13 residues. V was pared by 7 bases and J by 7 bases, with 7 bases of the junction left unmatched. From germline, CDR1 is MGHDK and CDR2 SYGVNS. CDR3 in amino acids: CASTRDRDLGYTF. In nucleotides, the CDR3 is TGTGCCAGCACCCGGGACAGGGACCTTGGCTACACCTTC.

The rearrangement joins TRBV18 to TRBJ1-5; D perhaps matches TRBD1 (5 bases). The V end lost 3 bases, the J end lost 0 bases, and 9 bases lay between the germline ends. The germline gives CDR1 KGHSH, CDR2 LQKENI. The CDR3 has 15 residues. The CDR3 DNA is TGTGCCAGCTCACCCGGACACATTAGCAATCAGCCCCAGCATTTT. This encodes CASSPGHISNQPQHF.

The V gene is TRBV9, the J gene TRBJ1-2; no clear D gene. Germline CDR1 and CDR2: SGDLS and YYNGEE. Trimming took 0 bases from V and 7 from J, leaving 7 bases between them. The CDR3 totals 12 residues. CDR3 sequence (DNA): TGTGCCAGCAGCGTAGGTGGGCCTGGCTACACCTTC. Its protein product is CASSVGGPGYTF.

This chain connects TRBV7-2 to TRBJ1-6; D is ambiguous. Per the germline V gene, CDR1 is SGHTA and CDR2 is FQGNSA. There are 15 residues in the CDR3. Trimming shortened V by 0 bases and J by 6 bases, and 9 bases separated the two germline ends. CDR3: CASSLARLLNSPLHF. For the CDR3, the DNA is TGTGCCAGCAGCTTAGCACGGTTGCTTAATTCACCCCTCCACTTT.

The count of this clone is one. V is TRBV5-6 and J is TRBJ2-7, with TRBD1 as a possible D gene (5 bases). V was pared by 0 bases and J by 1 base, with 11 bases between. The length of the CDR3 is 15 residues. The germline gives CDR1 SGHDT, CDR2 YYEEEE. Written as DNA, the CDR3 is TGTGCCAGCAGCTTGGCCACAGGTTGGTCCTACGAGCAGTACTTC. It specifies CASSLATGWSYEQYF.

This clone was seen a handful of times. The gene calls are TRBV7-2 and TRBJ1-2; 7 nucleotides line up with TRBD1. After removal of 3 bases from V and 8 bases from J, the junction contained 6 bases not matched to a gene. The CDR3 spans 13 residues. The germline CDR1 and CDR2 sequences are SGHTA and FQGNSA. The CDR3 DNA reads as TGTGCCAGCAGCTTGACAGGGCCGGGCGGCTACACCTTC. This translates into CASSLTGPGGYTF.

The V gene is TRBV28, the J gene TRBJ1-5, with D uncertain. Trimming cost V 4 bases and J 1 base, with 11 bases left between them. The germline V gene has CDR1 MDHEN and CDR2 SYDVKM. The CDR3 runs to 15 residues. This CDR3 reads CASSSPGKSNQPQHF. For the CDR3, the DNA is TGTGCCAGCAGTTCACCGGGTAAGAGCAATCAGCCCCAGCATTTT.

The chain recombines TRBV5-1 with TRBJ1-6; D is ambiguous. The CDR3 is 15 residues long. Trimming cost V 0 bases and J 6 bases, with 10 bases left between them. Germline assignment: CDR1 SGHRS and CDR2 YFSETQ. CDR3: CASSLAGIGNSPLHF. The CDR3 bases are TGCGCCAGCAGCTTGGCCGGGATTGGTAATTCACCCCTCCACTTT.

This clone was observed a few times. This chain connects TRBV11-2 to TRBJ1-1, with a tentative D call TRBD1 (5 bases). Germline CDR1 is SGHAT and CDR2 is FQNNGV. CDR3 size: 13 residues. Trimming took off 0 bases at V and 4 bases at J, with 6 bases between the two ends. CDR3 sequence: CASSLERGTEAFF. Written as DNA, the CDR3 is TGTGCCAGCAGCTTAGAAAGGGGCACTGAAGCTTTCTTT.

A few counts support this clone. V and J are TRBV18 and TRBJ1-5; TRBD1 agrees at 8 bases. This CDR3 has 13 amino acids. From germline, CDR1 is KGHSH and CDR2 LQKENI. V trimming: 3 bases; J trimming: 5 bases; junction bases outside the gene matches: 0. The CDR3 DNA reads as TGTGCCAGCTCACCGACAGGGGATCAGCCCCAGCATTTT. Translated, it gives CASSPTGDQPQHF.

The chain links TRBV5-1 to TRBJ1-2; weak D call: TRBD1 (5 bases). Trimming stripped 2 bases from V and 7 bases from J, with 15 bases between. Germline V gene sequence: CDR1 SGHRS, CDR2 YFSETQ. The CDR3 is 14 amino acids. The CDR3 region has the DNA TGCGCCAGCAGCTTCGGGACTTCGGAGGGTGGCTACACCTTC. Translation: CASSFGTSEGGYTF.

The chain has TRBV7-8 and TRBJ1-4, with D perhaps TRBD1 (6 bases). This CDR3 is built from 14 residues. V was pared by 1 base and J by 8 bases, with 11 bases between. Germline CDR1 SGHVS, CDR2 FQNEAQ. The CDR3 loop is CASSLDRVGEKLFF. CDR3 DNA: TGTGCCAGCAGCTTAGACAGGGTGGGGGAAAAACTGTTTTTT. Full variable domain (rest looked up from reference TRBV7-8 and TRBJ1-4): GAGVSQSPRYKVAKRGQDVALRCDPISGHVSLFWYQQALGQGPEFLTYFQNEAQLDKSGLPSDRFFAERPEGSVSTLKIQRTQQEDSAVYLCASSLDRVGEKLFFGSGTQLSVL.

This clone was observed a few times. A junction boundary mismatches the germline segment, possibly from a read error. This rearrangement joins TRBV2 to TRBJ1-1, with D possibly being TRBD1 (5 bases). Per germline, CDR1 SNHLY and CDR2 FYNNEI. There are 9 residues in the CDR3. CDR3 protein: CASSGKGIF. Here the CDR3 DNA reads TGTGCCAGCAGTGGTAAGGGGATCTTT.

This clone was picked up a small number of times. V usage is TRBV9 and J usage is TRBJ1-2; 7 positions match TRBD1. Germline V gene lookup returns CDR1 SGDLS and CDR2 YYNGEE. The junction had 1 base not matched to a gene; V was cut back by 0 bases and J by 8 bases. This CDR3 is 12 amino acids long. The CDR3 DNA sequence: TGTGCCAGCAGCGTAGTGACAGGGGGCTACACCTTC. Its translation: CASSVVTGGYTF.

This chain uses TRBV2 with TRBJ2-7; 7 nucleotides match TRBD1. CDR3 length: 14 amino acids. V lost 5 bases, J lost 3 bases, and 7 bases stayed unmatched. In germline, CDR1 is SNHLY, CDR2 FYNNEI. Here the CDR3 DNA reads TGTGCCAGCAGTAAGGGACAGATTTACTACGAGCAGTACTTC. This translates into CASSKGQIYYEQYF. The entire variable domain, with the rest obtained from reference TRBV2 and TRBJ2-7, is as follows: EPEVTQTPSHQVTQMGQEVILRCVPISNHLYFYWYRQILGQKVEFLVSFYNNEISEKSEIFDDQFSVERPDGSNFTLKIRSTKLEDSAMYFCASSKGQIYYEQYFGPGTRLTVT.

CDR3 bases: TGTGCCAGCAGCTTATATACAGGGAACACTGAAGCTTTCTTT. Translated, it gives CASSLYTGNTEAFF. The chain has TRBV13 and TRBJ1-1; possible D gene TRBD1, 5 bases. The CDR3 totals 14 residues. Germline assignment: CDR1 PRHDT and CDR2 FYEKMQ (reference sequence). The ends were cut back, 2 bases at V and 1 base at J, with 8 bases in the middle. The full variable domain, completed using reference TRBV13 and TRBJ1-1, is AAGVIQSPRHLIKEKRETATLKCYPIPRHDTVYWYQQGPGQDPQFLISFYEKMQSDKGSIPDRFSAQQFSDYHSELNMSSLELGDSALYFCASSLYTGNTEAFFGQGTRLTVV.

The chain has TRBV28 and TRBJ1-5, with 10 bases matching TRBD1. The length of the CDR3 is 15 residues. Germline V lookup: CDR1 MDHEN, CDR2 SYDVKM. V lost 2 bases and J lost 6; bases outside the gene matches: 4. The CDR3 is CASSLRTGGFQPQHF. The CDR3 nucleotides are TGTGCCAGCAGTTTACGGACAGGGGGTTTTCAGCCCCAGCATTTT.